Shown below are 32 T cell receptor beta chains from a single sample sequenced in a study of multiple sclerosis patients with progressive multifocal leukoencephalopathy. Regarding time point: approximately 12 months of natalizumab therapy. Sequencing was performed with immunoSEQ multiplex PCR; in TCRdb, only in-frame clones are kept and a portion is missing. The data show about 25,000 clones, 91% seen once. The sequenced sample was PBMCs, obtained from a patient treated with natalizumab. All receptors come from a man aged 25 to 40 with multiple sclerosis.

The J gene is TRBJ2-7, the V gene TRBV27; tentative D call: TRBD1 (6 bases). V was trimmed by 4 bases and J by 2 bases, leaving 12 bases between them. The germline V gene has CDR1 MNHEY and CDR2 SMNVEV (reference sequence). The length of the CDR3 is 14 residues. CDR3 coding DNA: TGTGCCAGCAGTTCCCGGGACACTCCCTACGAGCAGTACTTC. Translated, it gives CASSSRDTPYEQYF.

This chain links TRBV30 with TRBJ2-7, with D tentatively TRBD1 (6 bases). V was clipped by 5 bases and J by 2 bases, with 10 bases between them. The length of the CDR3 is 12 residues. The germline V gene encodes CDR1 GTSNPN and CDR2 SVGIG (reference sequence). CDR3 DNA sequence: TGTGCCTGGCGGGACAACGCCTACGAGCAGTACTTC. Translating gives CAWRDNAYEQYF. Supplemented by reference TRBV30 and TRBJ2-7, the full variable domain reads SQTIHQWPATLVQPVGSPLSLECTVEGTSNPNLYWYRQAAGRGLQLLFYSVGIGQISSEVPQNLSASRPQDRQFILSSKKLLLSDSGFYLCAWRDNAYEQYFGPGTRLTVT.

The sample holds a few counts of this clone. The CDR3 loop is CASFGVGANVLTF. CDR3 DNA: TGTGCCAGTTTCGGTGTCGGGGCCAACGTCCTGACTTTC. The V call is TRBV6-1, the J call TRBJ2-6; D is unclear. CDR3 size: 13 residues. In germline, CDR1 is MNHNS, CDR2 SASEGT. Trimming took 9 bases from V and 4 from J, leaving 10 bases between them.

V gene TRBV4-1 combines with J gene TRBJ1-1, with D perhaps TRBD1 (5 bases). In germline, CDR1 is MGHRA, CDR2 YSYEKL. V lost 6 bases to trimming and J lost 3 bases, with 14 bases between them. The CDR3 is 14 amino acids. The CDR3 loop reads CASRGPLKDTEAFF. The CDR3 region has the DNA TGCGCCAGCAGGGGGCCATTGAAAGACACTGAAGCTTTCTTT.

This sequence joins TRBV7-8 and TRBJ1-5; 7 nucleotides line up with TRBD1. In germline, CDR1 is SGHVS, CDR2 FQNEAQ. CDR3 size: 16 residues. Trimming took 4 bases from V and 2 from J; bases not matched to a gene: 8. CDR3: CASSSQGFLGNQPQHF. DNA for the CDR3: TGTGCCAGCAGCTCACAGGGGTTTCTGGGCAATCAGCCCCAGCATTTT.

V is TRBV5-6 and J is TRBJ1-1; TRBD1 aligns across 7 bases. The germline gives CDR1 SGHDT, CDR2 YYEEEE. The CDR3 sequence is 14 residues long. The V segment lost 2 bases and the J segment 9 bases; nucleotides outside the gene matches: 10. The CDR3 DNA reads as TGTGCCAGCAGCTTACAGGGGCCGCCGGTTAAAGCTTTCTTT. Its protein is CASSLQGPPVKAFF.

The chain carries TRBV27 and TRBJ1-1; the D gene is possibly TRBD1 (6 bases). The germline CDR1 and CDR2 sequences are MNHEY and SMNVEV (reference sequence). Trimming shortened V by 1 base and J by 4 bases, and 7 bases separated the two germline ends. The CDR3 is made up of 13 amino acids. CDR3 DNA sequence: TGTGCCAGCAGTTTATTAGGGGGCACTGAAGCTTTCTTT. Residues: CASSLLGGTEAFF.

The chain links TRBV27 to TRBJ1-1; D might be TRBD1 (5 bases). The ends were cut back, 1 base at V and 1 base at J, with 7 bases in the middle. Germline CDR1 and CDR2: MNHEY and SMNVEV (reference sequence). This CDR3 region has 14 residues. In DNA form, the CDR3 reads TGTGCCAGCAGTTTATTGGGGGGGAACACTGAAGCTTTCTTT. As protein: CASSLLGGNTEAFF.

The genes are TRBV7-9 and TRBJ2-3; maybe TRBD2 (6 bases). V was shortened by 4 bases and J by 1 base, with 12 bases between the two germline ends. The CDR3 has 15 residues. Germline loops: CDR1 SEHNR, CDR2 FQNEAQ (reference sequence). The CDR3 nucleotides are TGTGCCAGCAGCTCCCATCCTAGCGGCACAGATACGCAGTATTTT. Translated: CASSSHPSGTDTQYF.

The chain employs TRBV5-4 and TRBJ2-3; TRBD1 aligns across 10 bases. CDR1 is SGHNT and CDR2 is YYREEE in the germline V gene (reference sequence). This CDR3 comprises 14 residues. J was trimmed by 3 bases and V by 4 bases; bases with no gene match: 2. The CDR3 region is CASSRDRGTDTQYF. CDR3 in DNA: TGTGCCAGCAGCCGGGACAGGGGAACAGATACGCAGTATTTT.

This rearrangement joins TRBV7-2 to TRBJ1-5, with D perhaps TRBD1 (6 bases). The V and J ends lost 7 bases and 2 bases respectively, with 15 bases between them. The CDR3 consists of 15 residues. Germline assignment: CDR1 SGHTA and CDR2 FQGNSA. The CDR3 DNA is TGTGCCAGCACTTCTGGGGGCGGCGGCAATCAGCCCCAGCATTTT. It specifies CASTSGGGGNQPQHF. Filled out from reference TRBV7-2 and TRBJ1-5, the complete variable domain reads GAGVSQSPSNKVTEKGKDVELRCDPISGHTALYWYRQSLGQGLEFLIYFQGNSAPDKSGLPSDRFSAERTGGSVSTLTIQRTQQEDSAVYLCASTSGGGGNQPQHFGDGTRLSIL.

This clone was detected only once. This rearrangement joins TRBV12-5 to TRBJ2-1; D could derive from TRBD1 or TRBD2 (5 bases each). The CDR3 is 13 residues long. The V end was cut by 2 bases, the J end by 6 bases, with 8 bases between. Germline values: CDR1 LGHNT, CDR2 FRNRAP. The CDR3 DNA reads as TGTGCTAGTGGTTTGTGGGGACCCAATGAGCAGTTCTTC. Residues: CASGLWGPNEQFF.

This sequence joins TRBV4-3 and TRBJ1-1, with 10 bases identical to TRBD1. With V trimmed by 0 bases and J by 2 bases, 6 bases remained unmatched. The CDR3 covers 17 residues. Germline loops: CDR1 LGHNA, CDR2 YSLEER. The CDR3 protein is CASSQDLGTGDNTEAFF. As DNA, the CDR3 is TGCGCCAGCAGCCAAGATCTTGGGACAGGGGACAACACTGAAGCTTTCTTT.

The rearrangement joins TRBV7-2 to TRBJ2-2, with 7 positions matching TRBD1. CDR3 length: 14 amino acids. V was pared by 3 bases and J by 3 bases, with 1 base of the junction left unmatched. The germline V gene has CDR1 SGHTA and CDR2 FQGNSA. CDR3 in DNA: TGTGCCAGCAGCTTCCAGGGGGACACCGGGGAGCTGTTTTTT. It is translated as CASSFQGDTGELFF.

This chain uses TRBV10-3 with TRBJ2-5, with D uncertain. The CDR3 consists of 12 residues. Germline CDR1 reads ENHRY; CDR2 reads SYGVKD. Between the trimmed V and J ends, which lost 6 bases and 2 bases, there was a span of 7 bases. The CDR3 here is CAISNIQETQYF. The CDR3 region has the DNA TGTGCCATCAGCAACATACAAGAGACCCAGTACTTC.

This chain uses TRBV25-1 with TRBJ1-2; possibly TRBD1 for D (6 bases). Germline lookup yields CDR1 MGHDK and CDR2 SYGVNS. The CDR3 covers 13 residues. V was pared by 6 bases and J by 2 bases, with 10 bases between. CDR3 residues: CASSDRLNYGYTF. CDR3 coding DNA: TGTGCCAGCAGCGACAGGCTGAACTATGGCTACACCTTC.

J is TRBJ2-7 and V is TRBV5-4; 9 bases align to TRBD1. With 2 bases clipped from V and 7 bases from J, the junction kept 7 bases outside the gene matches. The CDR3 extends over 14 amino acids. Looked up from germline, CDR1 is SGHNT and CDR2 is YYREEE (reference sequence). The chain's CDR3 is CASSLTGGPMEQYV. The CDR3, as DNA: TGTGCCAGCAGCTTAACAGGGGGCCCAATGGAGCAGTACGTC.

This clone was seen once. A junction boundary mismatches the germline segment, possibly from a read error. The chain joins TRBV10-2 to TRBJ1-1; D gene unclear. The CDR3 loop spans 11 amino acids. The V gene's germline CDR1 is WSHSY and CDR2 SAAADI. This CDR3 reads CASGEFTEAFF. The CDR3 DNA reads as TGCGCCAGCGGTGAGTTCACTGAAGCTTTCTTT.

This sequence joins TRBV10-2 and TRBJ1-3; D unclear. From germline, CDR1 is WSHSY and CDR2 SAAADI. Between the trimmed V and J ends, which lost 0 bases and 2 bases, there was a span of 8 bases. CDR3 size: 15 residues. The CDR3 DNA reads TGCGCCAGCAGTGAGTCGAGCACACCTGGAAACACCATATATTTT. Translated: CASSESSTPGNTIYF.

The chain carries TRBV27 and TRBJ1-1, with a tentative D call TRBD1 (6 bases). The germline V and J ends were trimmed by 7 bases and 2 bases, with 17 bases remaining between them. The CDR3 sequence is 15 residues long. Germline assignment: CDR1 MNHEY and CDR2 SMNVEV (reference sequence). The CDR3 DNA reads TGTGCCAGCATACCACGGGGGGCCGGTAACACTGAAGCTTTCTTT. Translated: CASIPRGAGNTEAFF.

The V call is TRBV5-8, the J call TRBJ1-2; D is unclear. Germline values: CDR1 SGHTS, CDR2 YDEGEE. This CDR3 has 13 amino acids. Trimming removed 4 bases at V and 7 bases at J, with 14 bases between. The CDR3 sequence is CASSPEIGFGYTF. The CDR3 nucleotides are TGTGCCAGCAGCCCTGAAATAGGGTTTGGCTACACCTTC.

The chain uses TRBV5-6 and TRBJ2-7; maybe TRBD2 (6 bases). With 0 bases removed from V and 2 bases from J, the gap between germline ends came to 9 bases. The CDR3 sequence is 14 residues long. Germline V gives CDR1 SGHDT, CDR2 YYEEEE. The CDR3 spells CASSLVRGTYEQYF. CDR3 sequence (DNA): TGTGCCAGCAGCTTGGTGCGGGGTACCTACGAGCAGTACTTC. Together with reference TRBV5-6 and TRBJ2-7, the CDR3 gives the full variable domain: DAGVTQSPTHLIKTRGQQVTLRCSPKSGHDTVSWYQQALGQGPQFIFQYYEEEERQRGNFPDRFSGHQFPNYSSELNVNALLLGDSALYLCASSLVRGTYEQYFGPGTRLTVT.

The gene calls are TRBV7-9 and TRBJ2-5, with D possibly being TRBD2 (6 bases). The CDR3 extends over 12 amino acids. Germline V gives CDR1 SEHNR, CDR2 FQNEAQ (reference sequence). V lost 7 bases to trimming and J lost 5 bases, with 11 bases between them. The CDR3 DNA sequence: TGTGCCAGCACGAGTGGGAGGGAGACCCAGTACTTC. It codes for CASTSGRETQYF.

The gene calls are TRBV5-6 and TRBJ2-2; no definite D call. The ends were cut back, 1 base at V and 4 bases at J, with 2 bases in the middle. Germline-derived CDR1 and CDR2 are SGHDT and YYEEEE. The CDR3 covers 12 residues. Here the CDR3 DNA reads TGTGCCAGCAGCTTGTCCACCGGGGAGCTGTTTTTT. This encodes CASSLSTGELFF.

The chain uses TRBV9 and TRBJ1-2; the match to TRBD1 covers 8 bases. V dropped 4 bases and J dropped 6; count of bases not matched to a gene: 5. Germline lookup yields CDR1 SGDLS and CDR2 YYNGEE. The CDR3 covers 13 residues. The CDR3 DNA follows: TGTGCCAGCAGCACCGGACAGGGTAATGGCTACACCTTC. Translating it yields CASSTGQGNGYTF.

The chain employs TRBV19 and TRBJ2-5; D unresolved. Germline V gene data show CDR1 as LNHDA and CDR2 as SQIVND (reference sequence). This CDR3 has 14 amino acids. Between the trimmed V and J ends, which lost 3 bases and 5 bases, there was a span of 13 bases. The CDR3 region has the DNA TGTGCCAGTAGTATCGAGGAGACGGAGGAGACCCAGTACTTC. Translated: CASSIEETEETQYF.

CDR3 sequence reads: CASSPYLGQETQYF. The CDR3 DNA follows: TGCGCCAGCAGCCCTTACTTGGGGCAAGAGACCCAGTACTTC. This chain uses TRBV5-1 with TRBJ2-5; D not certain. Between the trimmed V and J ends, which lost 4 bases and 2 bases, there was a span of 12 bases. CDR1 and CDR2 (germline): SGHRS, YFSETQ. CDR3 length: 14 amino acids.

This chain uses TRBV29-1 with TRBJ1-1; possible D gene TRBD1, 6 bases. The V gene lost 4 bases and the J gene lost 8 bases, with 11 bases spanning the gap. CDR1 is SQVTM and CDR2 is ANQGSEA in the germline V gene. The CDR3 sequence is 11 residues long. CDR3 DNA: TGCAGCGTTGGGGGGGCTGGGGAAGCTTTCTTT. As protein: CSVGGAGEAFF.

This clone was counted between two and nine times. This chain links TRBV15 with TRBJ1-5; D possibly corresponds to TRBD1 (6 bases). Germline V gene data show CDR1 as LNHNV and CDR2 as YYDKDF (reference sequence). Trimming stripped 2 bases from V and 6 bases from J, with 17 bases between. The CDR3 has 16 amino acids. The CDR3 protein is CATSRLDRKGGQPQHF. DNA for the CDR3: TGTGCCACCAGCAGATTAGACAGGAAAGGTGGTCAGCCCCAGCATTTT. Supplemented by reference TRBV15 and TRBJ1-5, the full variable domain reads DAMVIQNPRYQVTQFGKPVTLSCSQTLNHNVMYWYQQKSSQAPKLLFHYYDKDFNNEADTPDNFQSRRPNTSFCFLDIRSPGLGDTAMYLCATSRLDRKGGQPQHFGDGTRLSIL.

The count of this clone is one. The chain carries TRBV29-1 and TRBJ2-1; 7 bases are shared with TRBD1. The CDR3 runs 10 residues. CDR1 and CDR2 from the germline V gene are SQVTM and ANQGSEA. The CDR3 region has the DNA TGCAGTGCACTGGGACAGAGGAAGTTCTTC. Protein sequence: CSALGQRKFF.

The chain links TRBV7-9 to TRBJ1-5; D is unclear. Germline lookup yields CDR1 SEHNR and CDR2 FQNEAQ (reference sequence). The V end was cut by 1 base, the J end by 6 bases, with 13 bases between. There are 15 residues in the CDR3. The CDR3 DNA follows: TGTGCCAGCAGCTTAGGTGGACGGCGCGGTCAGCCCCAGCATTTT. Protein: CASSLGGRRGQPQHF.

The chain links TRBV7-9 to TRBJ2-3, with a possible D match to TRBD1 (6 bases). The V end was cut by 3 bases, the J end by 3 bases, with 16 bases between. In germline, CDR1 is SEHNR, CDR2 FQNEAQ (reference sequence). The CDR3 spans 16 residues. DNA of the CDR3: TGTGCCAGCAGCTTGGGTGGCAGGGGCAGGACAGATACGCAGTATTTT. This codes for CASSLGGRGRTDTQYF.